The 5 T cell receptor beta chains below were found in one sample sequenced in a study of T cells after yellow fever vaccination. MiXCR, applied by TCRdb to the 5' RACE reads, yields one record per CDR3 protein. The sample contains around 310,000 distinct CDR3 sequences, about 3.5% of which appear only once. The input for sequencing was PBMCs, taken on the day of the yellow fever booster vaccination. The origin of the receptors is a man between 18 and 29 years old who received the YFV17D yellow fever vaccine.

The genes are TRBV18 and TRBJ2-3; 7 positions match TRBD1. Germline V gene sequence: CDR1 KGHSH, CDR2 LQKENI. V lost 3 bases and J lost 2; bases outside the gene matches: 8. This CDR3 is built from 16 residues. CDR3 bases: TGTGCCAGCTCACCCCCAGGACAGGCCAACACAGATACGCAGTATTTT. Its translation is CASSPPGQANTDTQYF.

The V and J genes are TRBV12-3 or TRBV12-4 and TRBJ1-1; the D is unclear. This CDR3 has 14 amino acids. Between the trimmed V and J ends, which lost 3 bases and 0 bases, there was a span of 8 bases. DNA of the CDR3: TGTGCCAGCAGTTTCTTGGGCATGAACACTGAAGCTTTCTTT. Translating gives CASSFLGMNTEAFF.

In the case of this clonotype: Sequence at one end of the junction differs from germline and may be a read error. V usage is TRBV7-7 and J usage is TRBJ2-2; D is ambiguous. Germline assignment: CDR1 SSHAT and CDR2 FNYEAQ (reference sequence). The CDR3 runs 15 residues. In nucleotides, the CDR3 is TGTGCTAGCAGCTTAGGCCCCCAAGGGACCGGGGAGCTGTTTTTT. Amino acid sequence: CASSLGPQGTGELFF.

The genes are TRBV5-1 and TRBJ1-4, with a tentative D call TRBD1 (6 bases). V lost 5 bases and J lost 3, with 8 bases in between. Germline V CDR1 and CDR2: SGHRS, YFSETQ. This CDR3 is 13 amino acids long. Written as DNA, the CDR3 is TGCGCCAGCAGGGGGGCTTCTAATGAAAAACTGTTTTTT. Its translation is CASRGASNEKLFF. The full variable domain, rest sourced from reference TRBV5-1 and TRBJ1-4, is KAGVTQTPRYLIKTRGQQVTLSCSPISGHRSVSWYQQTPGQGLQFLFEYFSETQRNKGNFPGRFSGRQFSNSRSEMNVSTLELGDSALYLCASRGASNEKLFFGSGTQLSVL.

This clonotype was detected only a few times. The rearrangement uses TRBV5-6 and TRBJ2-7; D might be TRBD1 (6 bases). This CDR3 spans 18 amino acids. Trimming took off 4 bases at V and 0 bases at J, with 23 bases between the two ends. Germline values: CDR1 SGHDT, CDR2 YYEEEE. CDR3 residues: CASSDRQVGPGFSYEQYF. The CDR3 DNA is TGTGCCAGCAGCGATCGACAGGTCGGCCCCGGATTCTCCTACGAGCAGTACTTC. Based on the CDR3 plus reference TRBV5-6 and TRBJ2-7, the full variable domain is DAGVTQSPTHLIKTRGQQVTLRCSPKSGHDTVSWYQQALGQGPQFIFQYYEEEERQRGNFPDRFSGHQFPNYSSELNVNALLLGDSALYLCASSDRQVGPGFSYEQYFGPGTRLTVT.